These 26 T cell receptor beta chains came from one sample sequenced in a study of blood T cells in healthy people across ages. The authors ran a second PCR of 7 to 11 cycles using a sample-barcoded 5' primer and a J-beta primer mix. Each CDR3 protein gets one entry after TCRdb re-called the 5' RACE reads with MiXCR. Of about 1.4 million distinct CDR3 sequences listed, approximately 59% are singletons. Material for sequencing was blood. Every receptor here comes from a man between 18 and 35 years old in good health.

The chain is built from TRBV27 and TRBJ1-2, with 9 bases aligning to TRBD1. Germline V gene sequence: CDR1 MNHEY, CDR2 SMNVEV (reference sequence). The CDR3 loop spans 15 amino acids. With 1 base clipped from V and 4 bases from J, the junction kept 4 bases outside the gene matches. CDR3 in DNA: TGTGCCAGCAGTTTATTTGGGACAGGGTCCTATGGCTACACCTTC. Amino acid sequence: CASSLFGTGSYGYTF.

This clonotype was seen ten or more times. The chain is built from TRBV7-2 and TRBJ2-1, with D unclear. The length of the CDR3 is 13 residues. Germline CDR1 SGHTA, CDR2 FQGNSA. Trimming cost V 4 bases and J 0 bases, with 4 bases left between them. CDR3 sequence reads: CASSSDSYNEQFF. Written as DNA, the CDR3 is TGTGCCAGCAGCTCCGACTCCTACAATGAGCAGTTCTTC.

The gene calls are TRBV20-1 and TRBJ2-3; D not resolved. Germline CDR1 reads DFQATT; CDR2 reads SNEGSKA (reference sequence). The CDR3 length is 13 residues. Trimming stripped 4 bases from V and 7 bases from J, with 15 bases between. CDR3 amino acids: CSATLELGYTQYF. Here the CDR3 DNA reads TGCAGTGCTACCCTAGAACTCGGGTATACGCAGTATTTT.

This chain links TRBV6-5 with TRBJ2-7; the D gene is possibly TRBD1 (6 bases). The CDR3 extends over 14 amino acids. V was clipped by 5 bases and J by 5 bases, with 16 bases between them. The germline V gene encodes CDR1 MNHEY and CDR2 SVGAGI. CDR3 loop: CASSKAAGVHEQYF. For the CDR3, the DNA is TGTGCCAGCAGTAAGGCTGCAGGGGTCCACGAGCAGTACTTC.

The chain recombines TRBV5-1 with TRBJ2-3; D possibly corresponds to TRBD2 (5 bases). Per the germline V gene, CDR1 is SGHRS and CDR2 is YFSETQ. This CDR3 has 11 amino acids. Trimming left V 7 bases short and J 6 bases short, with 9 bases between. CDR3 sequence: CASFSGDTQYF. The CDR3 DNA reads TGCGCCAGCTTCTCGGGGGATACGCAGTATTTT.

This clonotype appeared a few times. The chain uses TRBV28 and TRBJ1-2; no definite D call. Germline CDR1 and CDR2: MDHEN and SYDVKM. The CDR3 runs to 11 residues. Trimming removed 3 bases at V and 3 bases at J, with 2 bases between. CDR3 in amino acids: CASSFYYGYTF. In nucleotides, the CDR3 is TGTGCCAGCAGTTTTTACTATGGCTACACCTTC.

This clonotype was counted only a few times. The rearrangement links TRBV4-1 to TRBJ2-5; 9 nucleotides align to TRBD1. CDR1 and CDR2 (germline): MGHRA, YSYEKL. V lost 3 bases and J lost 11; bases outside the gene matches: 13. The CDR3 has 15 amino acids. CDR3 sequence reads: CASSQDGQGRWEQYF. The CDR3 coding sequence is TGCGCCAGCAGCCAGGATGGACAGGGGAGATGGGAGCAGTACTTC.

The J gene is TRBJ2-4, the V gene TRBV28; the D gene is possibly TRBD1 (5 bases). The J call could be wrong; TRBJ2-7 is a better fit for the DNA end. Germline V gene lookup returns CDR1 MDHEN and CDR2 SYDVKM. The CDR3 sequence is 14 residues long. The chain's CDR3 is CASMPAGNLREQYF. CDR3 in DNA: TGTGCCAGCATGCCGGCAGGGAACCTCCGCGAGCAGTACTTC.

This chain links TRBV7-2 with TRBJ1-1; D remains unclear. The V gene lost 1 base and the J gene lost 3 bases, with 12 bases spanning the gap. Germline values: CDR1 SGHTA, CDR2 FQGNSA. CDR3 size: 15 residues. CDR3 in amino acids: CASSLDPSQDTEAFF. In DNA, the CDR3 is TGTGCCAGCAGCTTAGATCCCTCTCAGGACACTGAAGCTTTCTTT.

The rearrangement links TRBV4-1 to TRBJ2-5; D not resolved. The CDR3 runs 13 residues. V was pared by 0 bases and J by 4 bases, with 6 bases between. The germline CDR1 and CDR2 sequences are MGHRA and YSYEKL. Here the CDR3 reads CASSQEKIETQYF. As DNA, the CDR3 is TGCGCCAGCAGCCAAGAGAAGATAGAGACCCAGTACTTC.

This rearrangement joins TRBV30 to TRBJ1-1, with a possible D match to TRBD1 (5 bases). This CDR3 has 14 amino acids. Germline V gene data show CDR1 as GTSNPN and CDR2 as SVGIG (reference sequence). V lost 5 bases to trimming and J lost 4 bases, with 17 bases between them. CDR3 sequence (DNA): TGTGCCTGGCAACAACAGGTTGGAGGCACTGAAGCTTTCTTT. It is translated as CAWQQQVGGTEAFF.

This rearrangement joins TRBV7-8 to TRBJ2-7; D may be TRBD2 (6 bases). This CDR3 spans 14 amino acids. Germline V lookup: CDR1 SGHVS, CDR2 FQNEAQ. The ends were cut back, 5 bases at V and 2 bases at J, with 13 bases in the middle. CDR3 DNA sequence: TGTGCCAGCAGCATTGGCGGGACCACCTACGAGCAGTACTTC. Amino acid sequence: CASSIGGTTYEQYF.

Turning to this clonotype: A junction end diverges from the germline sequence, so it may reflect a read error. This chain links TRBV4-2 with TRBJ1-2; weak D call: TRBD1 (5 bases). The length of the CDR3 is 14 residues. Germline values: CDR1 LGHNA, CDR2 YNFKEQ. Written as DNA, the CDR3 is TGTGCCAGCAGCCAAGATTCCCAGGAAAGGGGCTGCACCTTC. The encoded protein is CASSQDSQERGCTF.

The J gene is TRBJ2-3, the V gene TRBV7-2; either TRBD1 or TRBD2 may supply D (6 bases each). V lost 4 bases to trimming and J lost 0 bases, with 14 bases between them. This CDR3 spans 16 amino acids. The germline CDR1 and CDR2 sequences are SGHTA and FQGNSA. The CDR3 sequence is CASSSTGAASTDTQYF. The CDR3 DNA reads TGTGCCAGCAGCTCCACGGGGGCGGCTAGCACAGATACGCAGTATTTT.

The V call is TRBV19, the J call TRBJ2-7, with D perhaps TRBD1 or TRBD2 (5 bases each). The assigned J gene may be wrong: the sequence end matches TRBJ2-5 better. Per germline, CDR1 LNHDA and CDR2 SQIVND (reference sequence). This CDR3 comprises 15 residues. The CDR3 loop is CASSIAPPGPGTQYF. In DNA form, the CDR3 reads TGTGCCAGTAGTATAGCCCCTCCGGGACCGGGGACCCAGTACTTC.

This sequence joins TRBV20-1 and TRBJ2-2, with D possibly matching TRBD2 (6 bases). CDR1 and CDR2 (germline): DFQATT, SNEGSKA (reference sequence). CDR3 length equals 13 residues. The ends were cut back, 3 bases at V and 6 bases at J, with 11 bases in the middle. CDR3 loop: CSARAPGAGELFF. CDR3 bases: TGCAGTGCTAGGGCCCCGGGGGCCGGGGAGCTGTTTTTT.

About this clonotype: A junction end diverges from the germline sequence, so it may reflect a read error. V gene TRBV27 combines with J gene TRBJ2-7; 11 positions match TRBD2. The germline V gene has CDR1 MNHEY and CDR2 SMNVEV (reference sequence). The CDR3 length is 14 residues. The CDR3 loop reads CASSLSLAGGEQNF. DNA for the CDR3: TGTGCCAGCAGTTTGTCTCTAGCGGGGGGCGAGCAGAACTTC.

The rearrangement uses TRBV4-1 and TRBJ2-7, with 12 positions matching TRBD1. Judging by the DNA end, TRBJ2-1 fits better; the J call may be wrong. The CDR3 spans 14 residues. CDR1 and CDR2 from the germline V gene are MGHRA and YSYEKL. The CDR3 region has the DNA TGCGCCAGCAGCCGGGACAGGGGGCTACGCGAGCAGTTCTTC. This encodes CASSRDRGLREQFF.

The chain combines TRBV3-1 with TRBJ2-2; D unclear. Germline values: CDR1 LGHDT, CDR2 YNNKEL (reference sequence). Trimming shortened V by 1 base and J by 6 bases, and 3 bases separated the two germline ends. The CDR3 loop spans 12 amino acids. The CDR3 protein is CASSQGPGELFF. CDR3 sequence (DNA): TGTGCCAGCAGCCAAGGGCCCGGGGAGCTGTTTTTT.

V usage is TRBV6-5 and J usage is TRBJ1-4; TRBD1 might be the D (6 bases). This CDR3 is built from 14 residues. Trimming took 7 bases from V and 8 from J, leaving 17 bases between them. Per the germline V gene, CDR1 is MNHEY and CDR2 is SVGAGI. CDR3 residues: CASKEGVWEEKLFF. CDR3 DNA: TGTGCCAGCAAAGAGGGGGTTTGGGAGGAAAAACTGTTTTTT.

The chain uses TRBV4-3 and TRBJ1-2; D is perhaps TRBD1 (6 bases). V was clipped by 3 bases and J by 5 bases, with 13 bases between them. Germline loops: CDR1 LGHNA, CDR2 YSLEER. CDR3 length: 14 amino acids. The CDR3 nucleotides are TGCGCCAGCAGCCAGAAAAGGGGGGGGTATGGCTACACCTTC. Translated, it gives CASSQKRGGYGYTF.

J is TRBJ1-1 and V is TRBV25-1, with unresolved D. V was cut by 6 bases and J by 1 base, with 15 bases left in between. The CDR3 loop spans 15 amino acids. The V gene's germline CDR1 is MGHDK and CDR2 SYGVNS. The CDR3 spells CASRPGPDTNTEAFF. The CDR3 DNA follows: TGTGCCAGCAGACCAGGACCCGACACGAACACTGAAGCTTTCTTT.

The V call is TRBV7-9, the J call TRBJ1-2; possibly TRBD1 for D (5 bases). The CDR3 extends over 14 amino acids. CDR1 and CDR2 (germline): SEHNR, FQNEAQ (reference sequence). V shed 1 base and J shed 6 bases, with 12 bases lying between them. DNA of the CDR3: TGTGCCAGCAGCTTAGTTCCGGGGCTAGATGGCTACACCTTC. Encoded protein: CASSLVPGLDGYTF.

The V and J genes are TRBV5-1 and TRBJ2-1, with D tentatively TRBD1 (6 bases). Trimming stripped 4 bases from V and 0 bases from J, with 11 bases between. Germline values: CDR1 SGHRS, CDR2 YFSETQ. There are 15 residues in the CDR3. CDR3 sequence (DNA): TGCGCCAGCAGCGAGGGGGTGAGCTCCTACAATGAGCAGTTCTTC. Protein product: CASSEGVSSYNEQFF.

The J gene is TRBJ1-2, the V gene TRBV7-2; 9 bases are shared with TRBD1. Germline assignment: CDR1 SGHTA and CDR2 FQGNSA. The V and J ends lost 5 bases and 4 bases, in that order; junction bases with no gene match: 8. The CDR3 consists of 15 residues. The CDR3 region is CASSTRDREVYGYTF. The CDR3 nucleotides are TGTGCCAGCAGCACCCGGGACAGGGAGGTCTATGGCTACACCTTC.

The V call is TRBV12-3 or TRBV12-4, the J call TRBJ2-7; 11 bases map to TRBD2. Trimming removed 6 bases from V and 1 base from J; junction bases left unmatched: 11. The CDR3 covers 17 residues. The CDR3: CASSPGLAARGSYEQYF. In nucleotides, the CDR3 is TGTGCCAGCAGCCCGGGACTAGCGGCGCGGGGGTCCTACGAGCAGTACTTC.